Shown below are 2 T cell receptor beta chains from a single sample sequenced in a study of CXCR3-negative and CXCR3-positive naive CD8 T cells (dated by TCRdb to 2018 to 2020). The paper as a whole reports these results and caveats: Compared with CXCR3-negative naive cells, CXCR3-positive naive cells had TRB CDR3s with higher hydrophobicity (lower Kidera factor 4), lower energy, and higher strength and volume indices.

These receptors' targets are unknown. Instrument used: NextSeq 550. The Human TCR Profiling Kit (MiLaboratory) was used to make UMI-labeled 5' RACE TRB cDNA libraries. One entry per CDR3 protein sequence results from the TCRdb reprocessing of the reads, with DNA left out. The sample table gives about 85,000 distinct CDR3 sequences. Around 0.82% of the sample comes from the top ten. Sequencing was carried out using naive CXCR3+ CD8+ T cells from blood. The intended sense of this specimen's cell subset or site label: CD45RO-CCR7+CD27+CD95- naive CD8+ T cells expressing CXCR3 (TNR3+). The receptors here all came from a human donor in good health. Some clones in this sample may be carry-over from other donors' samples.

This rearrangement joins TRBV29-1 to TRBJ2-1; without DNA, the TCRdb call of TRBD2 cannot be checked. The CDR3 sequence is 14 residues long. CDR1 and CDR2 from the germline V gene are SQVTM and ANQGSEA. The CDR3 loop reads CSVIGLAGYNEQFF.

The chain joins TRBV29-1 to TRBJ2-1; no DNA is available, so the TRBD2 call from TCRdb remains unchecked. Germline CDR1 SQVTM, CDR2 ANQGSEA. CDR3 length equals 13 residues. CDR3: CSVGEGTYNEQFF.